A selection of T cell receptor beta chains follows, all from one sample in a study of the immune and genomic landscape of osteosarcoma. Only in-frame clones appear in the TCRdb table, and some are missing; sequencing was by immunoSEQ multiplex PCR. The sample lists fewer than 6,000 clones; 70% to 80% were seen once. Sequencing input: osteosarcoma tumor tissue from the lung. All receptors derive from a human donor with osteosarcoma. The CDR3 runs from the conserved cysteine through the conserved F or W. A D gene is named only where the DNA matches it firmly. Clone size is given for some rows only: seen once, a few or many times, or a class if the clone is expanded.

V	J	size	D	CDR3	DNA
TRBV11-2	TRBJ1-1	-	TRBD1	CASSKGQGIAEAFF	TGTGCCAGCAGCAAAGGACAGGGGATCGCTGAAGCTTTCTTT
TRBV10-3	TRBJ1-3	-	-	CASSYGADSSGNTIYF	TGTGCCAGCAGTTACGGGGCAGACAGCTCTGGAAACACCATATATTTT
TRBV4-3	TRBJ1-2	-	-	CASSQGGSRLNGYTF	TGCGCCAGCAGCCAAGGCGGGAGCCGTTTGAATGGCTACACCTTC
TRBV5-5	TRBJ1-4	-	-	CASSLFPQNNEKLFF	TGTGCCAGCAGCTTGTTCCCACAGAACAATGAAAAACTGTTTTTT
TRBV5-4	TRBJ1-1	-	-	CASSRTANTEAFF	TGTGCCAGCAGCAGGACAGCGAACACTGAAGCTTTCTTT
TRBV11-2	TRBJ2-1	once	TRBD2	CASSPGTSGRAPNEQFF	TGTGCCAGCAGCCCAGGGACTAGCGGGAGGGCCCCCAATGAGCAGTTCTTC
TRBV29-1	TRBJ1-4	-	-	CSVERGRDSKLFF	TGCAGCGTTGAACGGGGGAGGGACTCAAAACTGTTTTTT
TRBV28	TRBJ2-6	-	-	CAIWTVLLANVLTF	TGTGCCATCTGGACCGTGCTCTTGGCCAACGTCCTGACTTTC
TRBV6-5	TRBJ2-2	once	-	CASSYLGWATGELFF	TGTGCCAGCAGTTACTTGGGGTGGGCCACCGGGGAGCTGTTTTTT
TRBV10-3	TRBJ2-1	once	TRBD1	CATKIDRGGLEQFF	TGTGCCACCAAGATAGACAGGGGAGGTCTCGAGCAGTTCTTC
TRBV7-8	TRBJ2-7	-	-	CASSLAQGPSYEQYF	TGTGCCAGCAGCTTAGCCCAGGGGCCGTCCTACGAGCAGTACTTC
TRBV7-9	TRBJ2-3	once	TRBD1	CASSSRGQGLTDTQYF	TGTGCCAGCAGCTCTCGAGGACAGGGCCTGACAGATACGCAGTATTTT
TRBV4-3	TRBJ1-3	-	TRBD1	CASSQEGGQGPPRSTIYF	TGCGCCAGCAGCCAAGAGGGGGGACAGGGGCCCCCCCGGAGCACCATATATTTT
TRBV19	TRBJ2-1	-	-	CASSTQPDSYNEQFF	TGTGCCAGTAGTACCCAACCGGACAGCTACAATGAGCAGTTCTTC
TRBV7-9	TRBJ2-7	few	TRBD1	CASSLFTGVSYEQYF	TGTGCCAGCAGCTTATTTACAGGGGTTTCCTACGAGCAGTACTTC
TRBV19	TRBJ2-6	-	-	CASSQWGITGANVLTF	TGTGCCAGTAGCCAGTGGGGTATCACTGGGGCCAACGTCCTGACTTTC
TRBV7-8	TRBJ2-2	-	-	CASSLGCLRNTGELFF	TGTGCCAGCAGCTTAGGTTGCTTGCGAAACACCGGGGAGCTGTTTTTT
TRBV7-2	TRBJ1-5	-	-	CASSFGTGRWAQHF	TGTGCCAGCAGCTTCGGGACCGGGCGATGGGCCCAGCATTTT
TRBV10-2	TRBJ2-3	-	-	CASSEPIWGQETQYF	TGCGCCAGCAGTGAACCCATATGGGGCCAGGAAACGCAGTATTTT
TRBV18	TRBJ1-1	-	TRBD1	CASSPQEGAATEAFF	TGTGCCAGCTCACCACAGGAGGGGGCCGCCACTGAAGCTTTCTTT
TRBV5-4	TRBJ2-3	-	TRBD2	CASSLDLAGDTQYF	TGTGCCAGCAGCTTGGACCTAGCGGGCGATACGCAGTATTTT
TRBV7-2	TRBJ2-3	-	-	CASSLGTPRTDTQYF	TGTGCCAGCAGCTTAGGGACCCCGCGCACAGATACGCAGTATTTT
TRBV9	TRBJ2-2	-	TRBD2	CASSPGLALAGELFF	TGTGCCAGCAGTCCAGGACTAGCTTTAGCCGGGGAGCTGTTTTTT
TRBV5-1	TRBJ2-1	few	-	CASSVRDDNEQFF	TGCGCCAGCAGCGTCCGGGACGACAATGAGCAGTTCTTC
TRBV14	TRBJ2-1	-	-	CASSPGLPKQFF	TGTGCCAGCAGCCCTGGACTGCCCAAGCAGTTCTTC
TRBV4-1	TRBJ1-5	few	TRBD1	CASSLSGTGTGGPAGNQPQHF	TGCGCCAGCAGCCTTTCGGGGACCGGGACAGGGGGCCCAGCGGGCAATCAGCCCCAGCATTTT
TRBV15	TRBJ2-3	-	TRBD2	CATSRSMGAGGQRSQYF	TGTGCCACCAGCCGCTCTATGGGAGCGGGAGGGCAGAGGTCGCAGTATTTT
TRBV7-2	TRBJ2-7	-	TRBD1	CASSPDRGPSYEQYF	TGTGCCAGCAGCCCAGACAGGGGGCCATCCTACGAGCAGTACTTC
TRBV7-6	TRBJ2-2	-	-	CASSLLNGELFF	TGTGCCAGCAGCTTATTAAACGGGGAGCTGTTTTTT
TRBV9	TRBJ2-2	-	TRBD2	CASRIRAGAGELFF	TGTGCCAGCAGGATAAGAGCGGGAGCCGGGGAGCTGTTTTTT
TRBV7-3	TRBJ2-4	-	TRBD2	CASSLTGLAGGENIQYF	TGTGCCAGCAGCTTAACGGGACTAGCGGGAGGAGAAAACATTCAGTACTTC
TRBV9	TRBJ2-2	once	TRBD2	CASSVAGGLAPGELFF	TGTGCCAGCAGCGTAGCTGGAGGACTAGCCCCCGGGGAGCTGTTTTTT
TRBV30	TRBJ2-1	-	-	CARSIYGGTPGEQFF	TGTGCCAGGTCGATTTATGGCGGGACCCCAGGTGAGCAGTTCTTC
TRBV6-1	TRBJ1-2	-	-	CASSPGGVSGYTF	TGTGCCAGCAGCCCCGGTGGTGTAAGTGGCTACACCTTC
TRBV6-5	TRBJ2-7	-	TRBD1	CASSLLQGREQYF	TGTGCCAGCAGTCTCCTACAGGGGCGCGAGCAGTACTTC
TRBV4-3	TRBJ2-6	-	-	CASSQDRLRGSGANVLTF	TGCGCCAGCAGCCAAGATCGTCTACGAGGCTCTGGGGCCAACGTCCTGACTTTC
TRBV6-5	TRBJ1-2	-	-	CASSYYGTGIGVGYTF	TGTGCCAGCAGTTACTACGGAACAGGGATCGGCGTTGGCTACACCTTC
TRBV6-5	TRBJ1-2	-	-	CASSYDRQYGYTF	TGTGCCAGCAGTTATGACCGACAGTATGGCTACACCTTC
TRBV18	TRBJ2-7	-	TRBD2	CASSAGTSGRSEQYF	TGTGCCAGCTCTGCCGGGACTAGCGGGAGGTCCGAGCAGTACTTC
TRBV18	TRBJ1-5	few	TRBD1	CASSQGAQGNQPQHF	TGTGCCAGCTCGCAGGGGGCACAGGGGAATCAGCCCCAGCATTTT
TRBV29-1	TRBJ2-6	once	TRBD1	CSVRQGAGANVLTF	TGCAGCGTGCGACAGGGTGCTGGGGCCAACGTCCTGACTTTC